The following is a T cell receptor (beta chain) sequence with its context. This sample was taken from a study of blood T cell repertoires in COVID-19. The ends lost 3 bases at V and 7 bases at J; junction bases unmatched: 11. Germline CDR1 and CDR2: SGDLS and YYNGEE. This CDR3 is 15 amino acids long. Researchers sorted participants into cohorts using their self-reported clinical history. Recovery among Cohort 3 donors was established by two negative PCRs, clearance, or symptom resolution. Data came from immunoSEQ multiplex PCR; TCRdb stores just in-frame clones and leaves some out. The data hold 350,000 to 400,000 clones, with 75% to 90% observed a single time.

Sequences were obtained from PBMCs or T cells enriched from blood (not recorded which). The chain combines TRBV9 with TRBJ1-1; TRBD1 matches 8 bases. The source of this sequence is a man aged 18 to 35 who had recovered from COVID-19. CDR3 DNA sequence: TGTGCCAGCAGCGCAGGGGGCTACTTAAACGATGAAGCTTTCTTT. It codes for CASSAGGYLNDEAFF. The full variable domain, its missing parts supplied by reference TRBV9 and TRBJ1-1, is DSGVTQTPKHLITATGQRVTLRCSPRSGDLSVYWYQQSLDQGLQFLIQYYNGEERAKGNILERFSAQQFPDLHSELNLSSLELGDSALYFCASSAGGYLNDEAFFGQGTRLTVV.